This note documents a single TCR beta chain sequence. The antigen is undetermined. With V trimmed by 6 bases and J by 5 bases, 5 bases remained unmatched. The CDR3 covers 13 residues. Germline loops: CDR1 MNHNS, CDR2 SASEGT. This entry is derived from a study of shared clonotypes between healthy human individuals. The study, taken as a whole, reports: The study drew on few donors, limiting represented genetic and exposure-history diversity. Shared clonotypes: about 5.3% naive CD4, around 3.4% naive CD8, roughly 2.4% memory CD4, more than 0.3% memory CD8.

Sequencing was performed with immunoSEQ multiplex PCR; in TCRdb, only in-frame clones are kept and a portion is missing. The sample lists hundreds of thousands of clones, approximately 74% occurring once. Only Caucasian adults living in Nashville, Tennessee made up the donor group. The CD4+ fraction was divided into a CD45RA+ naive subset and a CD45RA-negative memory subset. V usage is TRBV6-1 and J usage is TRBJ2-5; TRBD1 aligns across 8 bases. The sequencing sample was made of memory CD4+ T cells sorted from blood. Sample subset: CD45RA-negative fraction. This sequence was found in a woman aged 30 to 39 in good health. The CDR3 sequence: CASSQGAWETQYF. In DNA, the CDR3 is TGTGCCAGCAGCCAGGGGGCCTGGGAGACCCAGTACTTC.